This is a list of T cell receptor beta chains from one sample in a study of T-cell memory formation after mild COVID-19. TCRdb re-derived calls from the 5' RACE reads in MiXCR, one entry per CDR3 protein. Of under 700,000 distinct CDR3 sequences listed, around 21% are singletons. The sequencing sample was made of PBMCs or a T cell subset sorted from them (not recorded which). The receptors derive from an adult woman who had mild COVID-19 (a few samples of this study predate the infection). Cell type and time point are not known. The CDR3 runs from the conserved cysteine through the conserved F or W.

v_gene,j_gene,CDR3aa
TRBV7-9,TRBJ2-7,CASSFLAYRYEQYF
TRBV5-1,TRBJ2-2,CASSPQWAGELFF
TRBV7-6,TRBJ1-3,CASSPTAGTGGNTIYF
TRBV20-1,TRBJ2-5,CSAGIRGLYQQETQYF
TRBV2,TRBJ2-1,CASKGQGGSNEQFF
TRBV4-1,TRBJ2-7,CASSQDNGGSREQYF
TRBV7-9,TRBJ2-3,CASSRARYADTQYF
TRBV15,TRBJ2-2,CATSRDYANTGELFF
TRBV5-4,TRBJ2-1,CASSHTTRGNEQFF
TRBV6-1,TRBJ2-2,CASSGAPEGLNTGELFF
TRBV10-2,TRBJ2-1,CASSVMGLAGSSYNEQFF
TRBV5-1,TRBJ2-7,CASSGRAGNYEQYF
TRBV15,TRBJ1-5,CATSRVKESQPQHF
TRBV11-3,TRBJ1-1,CASSLDQRGPFTEAFF
TRBV5-1,TRBJ2-5,CASSREGQKETQYF
TRBV7-2,TRBJ2-1,CASSPTAGQGNEQFF
TRBV14,TRBJ1-1,CATSPTAAKGKAFF
TRBV3-1,TRBJ2-5,CASSQDGSPQETQYF
TRBV5-5,TRBJ1-6,CASSFLVTLPVRLNNSPLHF
TRBV12-3/TRBV12-4,TRBJ2-3,CASSLKPSSTDTQYF
TRBV9,TRBJ1-1,CASSAGRGDEEAFF
TRBV5-1,TRBJ1-1,CASRRTGDTEAFF